One sample yielded the 14 T cell receptor beta chains listed below, sequenced in a study of a mutant IDH1 vaccine in newly diagnosed glioma. Assay: immunoSEQ multiplex PCR; the TCRdb copy retains only in-frame clones and omits some. This sample has 95,000 to 100,000 clones; approximately 90% occur once, and the top ten carry around 0.6%. Sample time point: baseline, week 1 (first vaccination visit). Treatment reported: pre-vaccination baseline after standard-of-care therapy. Sequences were derived from PBMCs, sampled from a glioma patient treated with radiotherapy, temozolomide or both. These receptors were obtained from a woman between 45 and 60 years old with glioma.

The V gene is TRBV29-1, the J gene TRBJ2-5, with 16 bases aligning to TRBD2. CDR1 is SQVTM and CDR2 is ANQGSEA in the germline V gene. The V gene end was trimmed by 6 bases and the J gene end by 5 bases; junction bases not matched to a gene: 12. The CDR3 runs 17 residues. The CDR3 protein is CSVEGGTSGRVVETQYF. The DNA for the CDR3 is TGCAGCGTCGAGGGAGGGACTAGCGGGAGGGTGGTGGAGACCCAGTACTTC.

This clone was seen a single time. This chain joins TRBV6-5 and TRBJ2-1, with 13 bases aligning to TRBD2. The CDR3 extends over 15 amino acids. J was trimmed by 9 bases and V by 2 bases; bases with no gene match: 4. Germline V gene lookup returns CDR1 MNHEY and CDR2 SVGAGI. The CDR3 protein is CASSYGLAGASEQFF. CDR3 nucleotide sequence: TGTGCCAGCAGTTACGGACTAGCGGGAGCCTCTGAGCAGTTCTTC.

The DNA of the CDR3 is TGTGCCAGCAGTTTCGGGGCAGGAATTTTTGGAGCTTTCTTT. Protein: CASSFGAGIFGAFF. The gene calls are TRBV28 and TRBJ1-1; D possibly corresponds to TRBD1 (5 bases). Germline V gives CDR1 MDHEN, CDR2 SYDVKM. This CDR3 is built from 14 residues. V was shortened by 3 bases and J by 10 bases, with 18 bases between the two germline ends.

V usage is TRBV10-1 and J usage is TRBJ2-2; D not certain. Germline CDR1 and CDR2: WNHNN and SYGVQD (reference sequence). The CDR3 contains 16 residues. Between the trimmed V and J ends, which lost 0 bases and 0 bases, there was a span of 8 bases. CDR3 sequence: CASSESQAPNTGELFF. The CDR3 DNA reads TGCGCCAGCAGTGAGTCGCAGGCACCGAACACCGGGGAGCTGTTTTTT.

The chain combines TRBV5-1 with TRBJ2-1, with D hard to call. CDR3 length equals 14 residues. Germline V gene data show CDR1 as SGHRS and CDR2 as YFSETQ. V lost 6 bases and J 10 bases, leaving 20 bases between the germline ends. The CDR3 DNA follows: TGCGCCAGCAATCCGCGCGACGGGTATGGGGAGCAGTTCTTC. Translated: CASNPRDGYGEQFF. Based on the CDR3 plus reference TRBV5-1 and TRBJ2-1, the full variable domain is KAGVTQTPRYLIKTRGQQVTLSCSPISGHRSVSWYQQTPGQGLQFLFEYFSETQRNKGNFPGRFSGRQFSNSRSEMNVSTLELGDSALYLCASNPRDGYGEQFFGPGTRLTVL.

V gene TRBV30 combines with J gene TRBJ1-2; D is undetermined. V was cut by 4 bases and J by 4 bases, with 10 bases left in between. This CDR3 is built from 12 residues. Germline CDR1 GTSNPN, CDR2 SVGIG (reference sequence). The CDR3 bases are TGTGCCTGGACCCCCGCAGGCTATGGCTACACCTTC. Translation gives CAWTPAGYGYTF.

CDR3 amino acids: CASSGDRHTEAFF. The CDR3 bases are TGTGCCAGCAGCGGGGACAGGCACACTGAAGCTTTCTTT. This chain uses TRBV5-4 with TRBJ1-1, with 8 nucleotides matching TRBD1. CDR1 is SGHNT and CDR2 is YYREEE in the germline V gene (reference sequence). Unmatched junction bases numbered 2, after V lost 4 bases and J lost 3 bases. The CDR3 consists of 13 residues.

The chain is built from TRBV9 and TRBJ2-3, with 9 bases identical to TRBD2. The CDR3 runs to 19 residues. The trim removed 0 bases at V and 6 bases at J, leaving 17 bases unmatched. Germline V gene lookup returns CDR1 SGDLS and CDR2 YYNGEE. The DNA for the CDR3 is TGTGCCAGCAGCGTAGAAGACCTAACGGGACTAGCAACCTTTGATACGCAGTATTTT. Encoded protein: CASSVEDLTGLATFDTQYF.

The CDR3 reads CASSERRTGELFF. The DNA of the CDR3 is TGTGCCAGCAGTGAGAGGAGGACCGGGGAGCTGTTTTTT. V and J are TRBV6-1 and TRBJ2-2; a weak D match, TRBD2 (5 bases). The CDR3 is made up of 13 amino acids. In germline, CDR1 is MNHNS, CDR2 SASEGT. Trimming took off 3 bases at V and 5 bases at J, with 7 bases between the two ends.

This sequence joins TRBV6-1 and TRBJ2-7; TRBD2 matches at 9 bases. The CDR3 covers 16 residues. Trimming cost V 0 bases and J 4 bases; bases outside gene matches: 7. Germline CDR1 reads MNHNS; CDR2 reads SASEGT. CDR3 nucleotide sequence: TGTGCCAGCAGTGAAGCGTCCCCTAGCGGGATGTACGAGCAGTACTTC. Translating it yields CASSEASPSGMYEQYF.

The J gene is TRBJ2-5, the V gene TRBV5-1; the D is unclear. The V gene lost 2 bases and the J gene lost 5 bases, with 13 bases spanning the gap. This CDR3 has 14 amino acids. Germline V gene lookup returns CDR1 SGHRS and CDR2 YFSETQ. The chain's CDR3 is CASSFTDPRETQYF. In nucleotides, the CDR3 is TGCGCCAGCAGCTTTACGGACCCGCGGGAGACCCAGTACTTC.

The chain uses TRBV19 and TRBJ1-5, with TRBD1 matching 7 bases. CDR1 and CDR2 from the germline V gene are LNHDA and SQIVND (reference sequence). Losses at the gene ends were 4 bases for V and 4 bases for J; bases not matched to a gene: 7. This CDR3 region has 15 residues. Here the CDR3 reads CASSTEGTVNQPQHF. The DNA for the CDR3 is TGTGCCAGTAGTACCGAAGGGACAGTTAATCAGCCCCAGCATTTT. The full variable domain, completed using reference TRBV19 and TRBJ1-5, is DGGITQSPKYLFRKEGQNVTLSCEQNLNHDAMYWYRQDPGQGLRLIYYSQIVNDFQKGDIAEGYSVSREKKESFPLTVTSAQKNPTAFYLCASSTEGTVNQPQHFGDGTRLSIL.

The V and J genes are TRBV23-1 and TRBJ2-2; 7 bases line up with TRBD1. TRBV23-1 is an ORF, and what it does is uncertain. This CDR3 has 14 residues. J was trimmed by 4 bases and V by 2 bases; bases with no gene match: 1. The CDR3 coding sequence is TGCGCCAGCAGTCAAAGACAGGGCACCGGGGAGCTGTTTTTT. This translates into CASSQRQGTGELFF.

The chain combines TRBV7-9 with TRBJ2-7; D may be TRBD2 (6 bases). The CDR3 sequence is 15 residues long. CDR1 and CDR2 from the germline V gene are SEHNR and FQNEAQ (reference sequence). The ends were cut back, 7 bases at V and 2 bases at J, with 18 bases in the middle. The DNA of the CDR3 is TGTGCCAGCACCCGCGCTGGGGGGTATACCTACGAGCAGTACTTC. Translating it yields CASTRAGGYTYEQYF.